These T cell receptor beta chains were read from a single sample in a study of T-cell reconstitution after alpha-beta-depleted transplantation in children. TCRdb passed the PCR reads through MiXCR, listing each CDR3 protein once. This sample has hundreds of thousands of distinct CDR3 sequences; 15% to 20% occur once, and the top ten carry approximately 44%. The source was PBMCs, mostly from graft donor cells, collected 360 days after TCRalphabeta/CD19-depleted stem cell transplant. The receptors were sampled from a male patient between 2 and 9 years old who had a stem cell transplant for acute lymphoblastic leukemia, so the T cells may come from the graft donor. Each CDR3 is given with its conserved first and last residue. The order of the fields is CDR3 DNA, CDR3 protein, J gene, V gene, clone size, D gene. A D gene is named only where the DNA matches it firmly. Clone sizes are given selectively: once, few, many, or a class where the clone is expanded.

cdr3_nt: TGCGCCAGCAGACCTTCTGGACAGGGGATTTCTCTGGGCTACACCTTC; cdr3_aa: CASRPSGQGISLGYTF; j_call: TRBJ1-2; v_call: TRBV5-1; clone_size: once; d_call: TRBD1
cdr3_nt: TGTGCCAGCAGTTTAGAATCTACTATGAACACTGAAGCTTTCTTT; cdr3_aa: CASSLESTMNTEAFF; j_call: TRBJ1-1; v_call: TRBV12-3/TRBV12-4; clone_size: once; d_call: NA
cdr3_nt: TGCGCCAGCAGCTTGGAGGGCGGGGATTACAATGAGCAGTTCTTC; cdr3_aa: CASSLEGGDYNEQFF; j_call: TRBJ2-1; v_call: TRBV5-1; clone_size: few; d_call: NA
cdr3_nt: TGTGCCAGCAGTTTACTTTGGGGACTAGCGGGAGCATACGAGCAGTACTTC; cdr3_aa: CASSLLWGLAGAYEQYF; j_call: TRBJ2-7; v_call: TRBV28; clone_size: once; d_call: TRBD2
cdr3_nt: TGTGCCAGCAGACCGACAGGGAGGGCCTACGAGCAGTACTTC; cdr3_aa: CASRPTGRAYEQYF; j_call: TRBJ2-7; v_call: TRBV6-1; clone_size: NA; d_call: NA
cdr3_nt: TGTGCCATCAGCGGGACAAATCAAGAGACCCAGTACTTC; cdr3_aa: CAISGTNQETQYF; j_call: TRBJ2-5; v_call: TRBV10-3; clone_size: few; d_call: NA
cdr3_nt: TGTGCCAGCAGCCAAGGGCCGGGAACTAGCGGGAGGTCAGGTGAGCAGTTCTTC; cdr3_aa: CASSQGPGTSGRSGEQFF; j_call: TRBJ2-1; v_call: TRBV4-2; clone_size: NA; d_call: TRBD2
cdr3_nt: TGTGCCAGCAGTTGGGACATCTACTACGAGCAGTACTTC; cdr3_aa: CASSWDIYYEQYF; j_call: TRBJ2-7; v_call: TRBV28; clone_size: NA; d_call: NA
cdr3_nt: TGTGCCAGCAGCACCTGGGGGACGAACACTGAAGCTTTCTTT; cdr3_aa: CASSTWGTNTEAFF; j_call: TRBJ1-1; v_call: TRBV5-8; clone_size: few; d_call: NA
cdr3_nt: TGTGCCAGCAGTTTGACAGGGGGCCCTCGGAGCTCCTACAATGAGCAGTTCTTC; cdr3_aa: CASSLTGGPRSSYNEQFF; j_call: TRBJ2-1; v_call: TRBV27; clone_size: NA; d_call: TRBD1
cdr3_nt: TGCAGCGTTGGCGTCGCTAACATTGGGCTTACCTACGAGCAGTACTTC; cdr3_aa: CSVGVANIGLTYEQYF; j_call: TRBJ2-7; v_call: TRBV29-1; clone_size: many; d_call: NA
cdr3_nt: TGTGCCAGCAGTCTTCAAGGGCCCTCCCAAGAGACCCAGTACTTC; cdr3_aa: CASSLQGPSQETQYF; j_call: TRBJ2-5; v_call: TRBV12-3/TRBV12-4; clone_size: few; d_call: NA
cdr3_nt: TGTGCCAGCAGCCAAGAGGCGGGGTTGGCCGGGGAGCTGTTTTTT; cdr3_aa: CASSQEAGLAGELFF; j_call: TRBJ2-2; v_call: TRBV3-1; clone_size: many; d_call: NA
cdr3_nt: TGCAGTGCTAGAGATCAGGGGGTAACCTACGAGCAGTACTTC; cdr3_aa: CSARDQGVTYEQYF; j_call: TRBJ2-7; v_call: TRBV20-1; clone_size: NA; d_call: TRBD1
cdr3_nt: TGTGCCACCAGCAGAGATCGGGGGACAGGTTTCTACGAGCAGTACTTC; cdr3_aa: CATSRDRGTGFYEQYF; j_call: TRBJ2-7; v_call: TRBV15; clone_size: NA; d_call: TRBD1
cdr3_nt: TGTGCCAGCAGTGAAGCGGGGATTAACACTGAAGCTTTCTTT; cdr3_aa: CASSEAGINTEAFF; j_call: TRBJ1-1; v_call: TRBV12-3/TRBV12-4; clone_size: NA; d_call: NA
cdr3_nt: TGCAGTGCTAGAGATCTCTCACGCACTGAAGCTTTCTTT; cdr3_aa: CSARDLSRTEAFF; j_call: TRBJ1-1; v_call: TRBV20-1; clone_size: NA; d_call: NA
cdr3_nt: TGTGCCAGCAGTTTACTAGCGGGACCCACAGATACGCAGTATTTT; cdr3_aa: CASSLLAGPTDTQYF; j_call: TRBJ2-3; v_call: TRBV12-3/TRBV12-4; clone_size: NA; d_call: TRBD2
cdr3_nt: TGCGCCAGCAGCCACACAAATCCCTTTACGGGACTAGCGCTTACAGATACGCAGTATTTT; cdr3_aa: CASSHTNPFTGLALTDTQYF; j_call: TRBJ2-3; v_call: TRBV4-3; clone_size: NA; d_call: TRBD2
cdr3_nt: TGTGCCAGCAGCTTCATTCAGGCGATGGGCCAAGAGACCCAGTACTTC; cdr3_aa: CASSFIQAMGQETQYF; j_call: TRBJ2-5; v_call: TRBV7-2; clone_size: NA; d_call: NA
cdr3_nt: TGCGCCAGCAGCCGATTGGGATTTAGGGAGCAGTACTTC; cdr3_aa: CASSRLGFREQYF; j_call: TRBJ2-7; v_call: TRBV4-3; clone_size: NA; d_call: NA
cdr3_nt: TGTGCCAGCAGTTTAAGACTAGTTTTCTCCAAGCCCGGGGAGCTGTTTTTT; cdr3_aa: CASSLRLVFSKPGELFF; j_call: TRBJ2-2; v_call: TRBV12-3/TRBV12-4; clone_size: many; d_call: NA